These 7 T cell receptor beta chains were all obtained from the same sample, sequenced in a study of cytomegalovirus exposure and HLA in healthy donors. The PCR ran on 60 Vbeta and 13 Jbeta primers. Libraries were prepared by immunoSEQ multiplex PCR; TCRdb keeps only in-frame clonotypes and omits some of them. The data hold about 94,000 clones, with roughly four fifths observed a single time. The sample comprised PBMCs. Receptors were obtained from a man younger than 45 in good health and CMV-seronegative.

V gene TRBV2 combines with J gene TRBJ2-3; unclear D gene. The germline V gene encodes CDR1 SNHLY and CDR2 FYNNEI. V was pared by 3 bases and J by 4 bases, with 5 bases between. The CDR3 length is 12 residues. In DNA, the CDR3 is TGTGCCAGCAGTGAGAGGTCAGATACGCAGTATTTT. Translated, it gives CASSERSDTQYF.

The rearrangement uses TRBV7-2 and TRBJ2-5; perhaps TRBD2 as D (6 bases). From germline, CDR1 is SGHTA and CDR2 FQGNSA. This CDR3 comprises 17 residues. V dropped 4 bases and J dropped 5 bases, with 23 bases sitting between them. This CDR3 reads CASSSSRDWEGGETQYF. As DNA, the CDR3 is TGTGCCAGCAGCTCGTCCCGGGACTGGGAAGGTGGGGAGACCCAGTACTTC.

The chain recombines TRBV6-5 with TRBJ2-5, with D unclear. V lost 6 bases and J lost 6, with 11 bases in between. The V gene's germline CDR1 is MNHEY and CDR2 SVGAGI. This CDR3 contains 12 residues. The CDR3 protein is CASSNYMKTQYF. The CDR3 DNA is TGTGCCAGCAGCAACTATATGAAGACCCAGTACTTC.

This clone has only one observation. CDR3 in DNA: TGTGCCATCAGTGCACAGGGACAGGGCATGTTTTCACCCCTCCACTTT. Amino acids: CAISAQGQGMFSPLHF. V and J are TRBV10-3 and TRBJ1-6; 9 positions match TRBD1. Trimming at V came to 4 bases and at J to 9 bases, leaving 10 bases not matched to a gene. The germline gives CDR1 ENHRY, CDR2 SYGVKD. The CDR3 runs 16 residues.

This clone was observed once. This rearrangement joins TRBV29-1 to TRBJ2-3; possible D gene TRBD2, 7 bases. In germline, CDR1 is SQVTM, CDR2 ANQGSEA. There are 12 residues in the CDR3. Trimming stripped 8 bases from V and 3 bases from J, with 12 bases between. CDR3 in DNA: TGCAGCCTGGGAGGGGGGACAGATACGCAGTATTTT. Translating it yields CSLGGGTDTQYF.

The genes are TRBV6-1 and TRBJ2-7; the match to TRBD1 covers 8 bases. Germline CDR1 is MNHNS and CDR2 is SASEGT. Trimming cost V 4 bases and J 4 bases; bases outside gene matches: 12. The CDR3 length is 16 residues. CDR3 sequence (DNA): TGTGCCAGCAGTGTCCTCACCGGGACAGGTTCATACGAGCAGTACTTC. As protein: CASSVLTGTGSYEQYF.

The CDR3 loop is CASSLATGTGGSGYTF. CDR3 sequence (DNA): TGTGCCAGCAGCTTGGCAACCGGGACAGGGGGGAGCGGCTACACCTTC. The chain has TRBV5-6 and TRBJ1-2; the match to TRBD1 covers 11 bases. The V and J ends lost 0 bases and 8 bases, in that order; junction bases with no gene match: 9. Germline V gene data show CDR1 as SGHDT and CDR2 as YYEEEE. The CDR3 contains 16 residues.